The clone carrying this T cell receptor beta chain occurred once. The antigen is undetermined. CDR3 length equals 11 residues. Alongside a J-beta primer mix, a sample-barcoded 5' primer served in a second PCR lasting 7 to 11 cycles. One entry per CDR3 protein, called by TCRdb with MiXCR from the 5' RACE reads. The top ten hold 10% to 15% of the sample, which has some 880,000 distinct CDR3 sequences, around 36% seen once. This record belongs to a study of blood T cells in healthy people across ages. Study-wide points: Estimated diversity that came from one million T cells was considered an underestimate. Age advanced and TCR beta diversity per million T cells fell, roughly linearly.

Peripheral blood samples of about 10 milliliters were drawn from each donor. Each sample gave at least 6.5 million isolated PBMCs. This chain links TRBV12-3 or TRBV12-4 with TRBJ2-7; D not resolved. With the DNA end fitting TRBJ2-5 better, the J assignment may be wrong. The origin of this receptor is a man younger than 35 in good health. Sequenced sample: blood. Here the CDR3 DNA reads TGTGCCAGCAGTTTCCGTCAGACCCAGTACTTC. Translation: CASSFRQTQYF.